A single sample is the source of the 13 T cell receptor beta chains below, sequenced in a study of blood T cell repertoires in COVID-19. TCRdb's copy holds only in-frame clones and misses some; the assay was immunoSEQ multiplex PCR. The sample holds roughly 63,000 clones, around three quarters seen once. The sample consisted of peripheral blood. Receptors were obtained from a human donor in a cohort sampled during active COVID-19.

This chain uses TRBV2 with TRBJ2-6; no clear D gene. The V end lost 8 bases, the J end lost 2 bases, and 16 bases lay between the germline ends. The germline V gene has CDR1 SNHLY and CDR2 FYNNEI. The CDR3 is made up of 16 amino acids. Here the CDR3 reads CASHLRQYPGANVLTF. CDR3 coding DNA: TGTGCCAGCCATTTGAGGCAGTATCCTGGGGCCAACGTCCTGACTTTC. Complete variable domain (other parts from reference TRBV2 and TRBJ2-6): EPEVTQTPSHQVTQMGQEVILRCVPISNHLYFYWYRQILGQKVEFLVSFYNNEISEKSEIFDDQFSVERPDGSNFTLKIRSTKLEDSAMYFCASHLRQYPGANVLTFGAGSRLTVL.

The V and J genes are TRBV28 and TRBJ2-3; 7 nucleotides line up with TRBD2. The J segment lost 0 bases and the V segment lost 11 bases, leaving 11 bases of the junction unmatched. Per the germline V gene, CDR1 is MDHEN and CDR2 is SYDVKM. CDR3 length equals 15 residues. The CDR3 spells CASRGGSASTDTQYF. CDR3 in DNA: TGTGCCTCACGGGGCGGGAGCGCTAGCACAGATACGCAGTATTTT. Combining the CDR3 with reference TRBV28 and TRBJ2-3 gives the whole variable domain DVKVTQSSRYLVKRTGEKVFLECVQDMDHENMFWYRQDPGLGLRLIYFSYDVKMKEKGDIPEGYSVSREKKERFSLILESASTNQTSMYLCASRGGSASTDTQYFGPGTRLTVL.

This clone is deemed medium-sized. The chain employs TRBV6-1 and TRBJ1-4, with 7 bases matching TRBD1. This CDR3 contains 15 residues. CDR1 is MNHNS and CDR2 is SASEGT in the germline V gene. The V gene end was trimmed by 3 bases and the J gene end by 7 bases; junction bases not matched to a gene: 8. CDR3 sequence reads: CASSDRRQGGEKLFF. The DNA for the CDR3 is TGTGCCAGCAGTGATAGGAGACAGGGTGGTGAAAAACTGTTTTTT.

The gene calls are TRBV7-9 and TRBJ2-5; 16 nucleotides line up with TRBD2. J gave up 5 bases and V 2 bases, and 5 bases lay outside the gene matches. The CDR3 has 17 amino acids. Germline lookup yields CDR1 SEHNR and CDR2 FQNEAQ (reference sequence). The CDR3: CASSLPGLAGGPETQYF. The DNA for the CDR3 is TGTGCCAGCAGCTTACCGGGACTAGCGGGAGGGCCGGAGACCCAGTACTTC.

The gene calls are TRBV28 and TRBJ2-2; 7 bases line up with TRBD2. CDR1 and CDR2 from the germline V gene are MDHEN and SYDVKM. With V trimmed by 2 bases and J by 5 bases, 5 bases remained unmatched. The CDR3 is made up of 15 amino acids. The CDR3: CASSLAGVRTGELFF. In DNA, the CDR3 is TGTGCCAGCAGTTTAGCGGGAGTACGGACCGGGGAGCTGTTTTTT.

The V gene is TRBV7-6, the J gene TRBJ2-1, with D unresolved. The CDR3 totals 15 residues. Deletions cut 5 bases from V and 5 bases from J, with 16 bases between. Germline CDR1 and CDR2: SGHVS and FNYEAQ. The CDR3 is CASSPRTAANNEQFF. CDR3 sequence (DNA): TGTGCCAGCAGCCCCCGCACAGCCGCCAACAATGAGCAGTTCTTC.

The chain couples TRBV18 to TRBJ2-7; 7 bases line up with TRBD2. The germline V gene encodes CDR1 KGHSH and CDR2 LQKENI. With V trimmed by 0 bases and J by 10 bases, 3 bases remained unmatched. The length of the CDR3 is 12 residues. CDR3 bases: TGTGCCAGCTCACCACCCAGCGGGATACAGTACTTC. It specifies CASSPPSGIQYF.

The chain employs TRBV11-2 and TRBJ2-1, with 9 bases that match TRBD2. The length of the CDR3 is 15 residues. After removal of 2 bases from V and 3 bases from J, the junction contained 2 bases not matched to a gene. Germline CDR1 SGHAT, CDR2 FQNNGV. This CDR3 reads CASSLRAGGYNEQFF. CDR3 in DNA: TGTGCCAGCAGCTTAAGAGCGGGAGGCTACAATGAGCAGTTCTTC. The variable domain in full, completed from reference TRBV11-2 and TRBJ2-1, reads EAGVAQSPRYKIIEKRQSVAFWCNPISGHATLYWYQQILGQGPKLLIQFQNNGVVDDSQLPKDRFSAERLKGVDSTLKIQPAKLEDSAVYLCASSLRAGGYNEQFFGPGTRLTVL.

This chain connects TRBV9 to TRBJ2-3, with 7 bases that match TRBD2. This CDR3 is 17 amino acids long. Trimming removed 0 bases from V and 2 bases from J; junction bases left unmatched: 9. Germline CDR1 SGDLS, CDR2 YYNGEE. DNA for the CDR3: TGTGCCAGCAGCGTAGTGGGTGGGGGGGTGAACACAGATACGCAGTATTTT. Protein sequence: CASSVVGGGVNTDTQYF.

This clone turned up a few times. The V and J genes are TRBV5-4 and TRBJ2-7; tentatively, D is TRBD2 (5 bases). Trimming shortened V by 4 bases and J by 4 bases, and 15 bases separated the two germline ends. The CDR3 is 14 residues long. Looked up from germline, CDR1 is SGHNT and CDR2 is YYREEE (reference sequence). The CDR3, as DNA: TGTGCCAGCAGCAAAGGCCCTGGCGGGTACGAGCAGTACTTC. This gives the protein CASSKGPGGYEQYF. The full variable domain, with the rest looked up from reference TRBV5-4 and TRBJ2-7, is ETGVTQSPTHLIKTRGQQVTLRCSSQSGHNTVSWYQQALGQGPQFIFQYYREEENGRGNFPPRFSGLQFPNYSSELNVNALELDDSALYLCASSKGPGGYEQYFGPGTRLTVT.

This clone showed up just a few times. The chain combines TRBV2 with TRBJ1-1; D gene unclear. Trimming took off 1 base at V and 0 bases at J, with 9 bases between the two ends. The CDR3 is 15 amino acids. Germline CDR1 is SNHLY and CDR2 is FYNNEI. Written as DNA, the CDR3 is TGTGCCAGCAGTGAAGGTCTGTACATGAACACTGAAGCTTTCTTT. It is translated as CASSEGLYMNTEAFF.

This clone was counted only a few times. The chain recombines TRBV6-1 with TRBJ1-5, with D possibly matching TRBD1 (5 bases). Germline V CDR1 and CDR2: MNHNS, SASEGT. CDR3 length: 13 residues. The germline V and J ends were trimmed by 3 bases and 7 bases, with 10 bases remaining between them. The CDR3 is CASSETDSQPQHF. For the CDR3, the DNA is TGTGCCAGCAGTGAGACAGATTCACAGCCCCAGCATTTT.

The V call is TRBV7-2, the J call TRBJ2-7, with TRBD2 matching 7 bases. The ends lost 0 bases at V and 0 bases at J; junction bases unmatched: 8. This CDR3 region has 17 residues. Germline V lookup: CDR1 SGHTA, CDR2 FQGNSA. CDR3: CASSLAGKRDFSYEQYF. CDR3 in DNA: TGTGCCAGCAGCTTAGCGGGGAAGCGGGACTTCTCCTACGAGCAGTACTTC.